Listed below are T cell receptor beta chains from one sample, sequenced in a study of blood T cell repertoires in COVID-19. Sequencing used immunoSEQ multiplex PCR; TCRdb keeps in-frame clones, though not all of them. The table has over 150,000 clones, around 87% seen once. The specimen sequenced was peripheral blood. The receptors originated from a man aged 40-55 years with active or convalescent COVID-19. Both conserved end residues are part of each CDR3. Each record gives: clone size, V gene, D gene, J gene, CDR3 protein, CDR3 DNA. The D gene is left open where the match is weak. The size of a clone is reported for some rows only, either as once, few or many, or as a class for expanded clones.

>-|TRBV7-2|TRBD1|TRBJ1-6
CASSLASAGGSPLHF
TGTGCCAGCAGCTTAGCGAGTGCAGGGGGTTCACCCCTCCACTTT
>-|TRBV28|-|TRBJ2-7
CASRPYPTGPYEQYF
TGTGCCAGCAGACCTTACCCGACAGGACCCTACGAGCAGTACTTC
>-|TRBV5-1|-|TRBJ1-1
CASSLGVNTEAFF
TGCGCCAGCAGCTTGGGAGTGAACACTGAAGCTTTCTTT
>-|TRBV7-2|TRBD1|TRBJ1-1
CASSPQGAYMNTEAFF
TGTGCCAGCAGCCCACAGGGGGCCTACATGAACACTGAAGCTTTCTTT
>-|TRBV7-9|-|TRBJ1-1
CASSSALNGNTEAFF
TGTGCCAGCAGCTCAGCCCTAAACGGGAACACTGAAGCTTTCTTT
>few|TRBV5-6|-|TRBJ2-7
CASSLAGGSSYEQYF
TGTGCCAGCAGCTTGGCCGGCGGCAGCTCCTACGAGCAGTACTTC
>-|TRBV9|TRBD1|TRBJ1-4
CASSALQGTNEKLFF
TGTGCCAGCAGCGCTCTACAGGGGACTAATGAAAAACTGTTTTTT
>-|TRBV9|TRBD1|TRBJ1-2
CASSVGVGGENGYTF
TGTGCCAGCAGCGTAGGGGTAGGGGGCGAGAATGGCTACACCTTC
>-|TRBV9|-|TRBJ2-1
CASSVMTGGPYEQFF
TGTGCCAGCAGCGTAATGACGGGGGGCCCATATGAGCAGTTCTTC
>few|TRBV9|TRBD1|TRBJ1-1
CASSARGTGNTEAFF
TGTGCCAGCAGCGCAAGAGGGACAGGGAACACTGAAGCTTTCTTT
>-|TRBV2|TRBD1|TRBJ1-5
CASRQGARPQHF
TGTGCCAGCAGGCAGGGGGCCCGGCCCCAGCATTTT
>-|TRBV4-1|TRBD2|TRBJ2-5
CASSRYLAGGEKETQYF
TGCGCCAGCAGCCGTTATCTGGCGGGGGGGGAAAAAGAGACCCAGTACTTC
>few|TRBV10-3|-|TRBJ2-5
CATRPDTQETQYF
TGTGCCACCCGCCCGGACACACAAGAGACCCAGTACTTC
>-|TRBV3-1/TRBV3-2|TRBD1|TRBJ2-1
CASSRREGGTEQFF
TGTGCCAGCAGCCGCAGGGAAGGGGGCACTGAGCAGTTCTTC
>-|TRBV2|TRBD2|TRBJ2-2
CASSESPSGGPTATGELFF
TGTGCCAGCAGTGAATCGCCTAGCGGGGGGCCTACTGCCACCGGGGAGCTGTTTTTT
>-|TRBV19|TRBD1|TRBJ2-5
CASSTGVKETQYF
TGTGCCAGTAGCACAGGGGTTAAAGAGACCCAGTACTTC